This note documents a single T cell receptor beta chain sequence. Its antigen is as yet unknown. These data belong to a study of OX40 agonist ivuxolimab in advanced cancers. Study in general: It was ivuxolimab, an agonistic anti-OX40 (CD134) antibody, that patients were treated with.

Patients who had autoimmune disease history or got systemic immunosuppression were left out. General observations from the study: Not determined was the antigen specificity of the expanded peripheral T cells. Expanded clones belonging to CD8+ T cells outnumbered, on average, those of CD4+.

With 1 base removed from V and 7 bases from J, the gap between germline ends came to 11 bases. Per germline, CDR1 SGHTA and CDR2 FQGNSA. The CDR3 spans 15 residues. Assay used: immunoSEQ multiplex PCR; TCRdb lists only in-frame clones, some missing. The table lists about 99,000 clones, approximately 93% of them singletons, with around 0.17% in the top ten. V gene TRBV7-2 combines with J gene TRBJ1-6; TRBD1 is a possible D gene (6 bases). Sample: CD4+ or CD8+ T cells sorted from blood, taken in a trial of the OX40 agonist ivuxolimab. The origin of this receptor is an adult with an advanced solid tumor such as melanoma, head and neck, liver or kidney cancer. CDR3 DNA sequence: TGTGCCAGCAGCTTAGTCGGGACACCCAATTCACCCCTCCACTTT. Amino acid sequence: CASSLVGTPNSPLHF.